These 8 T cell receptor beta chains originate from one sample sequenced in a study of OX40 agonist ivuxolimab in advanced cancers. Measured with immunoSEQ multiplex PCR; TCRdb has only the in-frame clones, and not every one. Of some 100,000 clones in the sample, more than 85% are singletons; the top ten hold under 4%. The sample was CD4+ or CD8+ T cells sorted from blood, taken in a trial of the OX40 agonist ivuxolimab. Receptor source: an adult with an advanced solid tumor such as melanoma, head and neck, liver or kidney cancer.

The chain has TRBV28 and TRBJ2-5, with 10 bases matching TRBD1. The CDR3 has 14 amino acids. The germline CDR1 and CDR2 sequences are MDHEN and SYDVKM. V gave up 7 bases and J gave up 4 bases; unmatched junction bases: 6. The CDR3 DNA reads TGTGCCAGCACCTTAGGGACAGGGGCAGAGACCCAGTACTTC. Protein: CASTLGTGAETQYF.

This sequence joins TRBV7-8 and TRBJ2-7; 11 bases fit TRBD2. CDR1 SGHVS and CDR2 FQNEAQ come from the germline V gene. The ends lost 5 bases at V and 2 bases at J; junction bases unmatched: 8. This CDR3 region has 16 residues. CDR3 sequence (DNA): TGTGCCAGCAGCCCGTACCTAGCGGGAGGTACCTACGAGCAGTACTTC. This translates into CASSPYLAGGTYEQYF.

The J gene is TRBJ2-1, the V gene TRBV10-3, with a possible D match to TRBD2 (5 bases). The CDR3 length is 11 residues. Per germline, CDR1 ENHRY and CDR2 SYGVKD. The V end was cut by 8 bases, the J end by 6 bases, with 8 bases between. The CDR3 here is CAIGEPNEQFF. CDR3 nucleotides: TGTGCCATCGGGGAGCCCAATGAGCAGTTCTTC.

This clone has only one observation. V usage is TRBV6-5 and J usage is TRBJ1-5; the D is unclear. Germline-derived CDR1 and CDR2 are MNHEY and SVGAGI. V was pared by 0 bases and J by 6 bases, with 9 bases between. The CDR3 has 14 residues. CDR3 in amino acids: CASSYSRRGQPQHF. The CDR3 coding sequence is TGTGCCAGCAGTTACTCTCGTCGAGGTCAGCCCCAGCATTTT.

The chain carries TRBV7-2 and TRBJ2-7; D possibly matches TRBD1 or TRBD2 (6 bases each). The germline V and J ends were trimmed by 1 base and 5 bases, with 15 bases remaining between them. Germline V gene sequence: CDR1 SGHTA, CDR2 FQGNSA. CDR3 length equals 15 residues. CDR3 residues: CASSLGALGGNEQYF. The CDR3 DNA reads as TGTGCCAGCAGCTTAGGTGCTTTAGGGGGGAACGAGCAGTACTTC.

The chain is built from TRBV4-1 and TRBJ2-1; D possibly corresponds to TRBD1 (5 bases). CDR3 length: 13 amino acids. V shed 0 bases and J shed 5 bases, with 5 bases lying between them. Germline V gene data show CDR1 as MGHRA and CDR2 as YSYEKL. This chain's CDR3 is CASSQEGDNEQFF. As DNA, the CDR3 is TGCGCCAGCAGCCAAGAAGGGGACAATGAGCAGTTCTTC.

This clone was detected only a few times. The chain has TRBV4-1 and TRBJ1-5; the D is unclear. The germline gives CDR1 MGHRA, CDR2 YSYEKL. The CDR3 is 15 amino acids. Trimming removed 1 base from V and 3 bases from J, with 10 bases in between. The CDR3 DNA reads TGCGCCAGCAGCCAAGGAGGGTCAGACAATCAGCCCCAGCATTTT. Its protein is CASSQGGSDNQPQHF.

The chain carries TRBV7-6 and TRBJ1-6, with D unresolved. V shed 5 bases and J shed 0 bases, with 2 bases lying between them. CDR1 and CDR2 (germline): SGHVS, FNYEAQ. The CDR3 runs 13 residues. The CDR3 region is CASSLSYNSPLHF. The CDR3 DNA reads TGTGCCAGCAGCCTCTCCTATAATTCACCCCTCCACTTT.